This entry lists 31 T cell receptor beta chains sequenced from one sample in a study of T cell changes during pregnancy in multiple sclerosis. Using immunoSEQ multiplex PCR, the repertoire was profiled, and TCRdb retains in-frame clones only, with some absent. The table shows about 93,000 clones, with 92% occurring only once. Sample: peripheral blood, taken after pregnancy. These receptors came from a female donor with multiple sclerosis, enrolled in a pregnancy study.

The chain couples TRBV5-1 to TRBJ2-5, with 11 bases matching TRBD2. This CDR3 region has 14 residues. Germline CDR1 SGHRS, CDR2 YFSETQ. Losses at the gene ends were 3 bases for V and 4 bases for J; bases not matched to a gene: 2. As DNA, the CDR3 is TGCGCCAGCAGCTCCGGGACTAGCGGAGAGACCCAGTACTTC. Amino acid sequence: CASSSGTSGETQYF.

The J gene is TRBJ1-5, the V gene TRBV6-5; 8 positions match TRBD1. This CDR3 contains 14 residues. Germline CDR1 reads MNHEY; CDR2 reads SVGAGI. With 4 bases clipped from V and 6 bases from J, the junction kept 5 bases outside the gene matches. The CDR3 DNA follows: TGTGCCAGCAGTTTTGGACAGGGTGGTCAGCCCCAGCATTTT. Translated: CASSFGQGGQPQHF.

The chain uses TRBV4-2 and TRBJ2-2; no firm D call. The CDR3 runs 15 residues. Germline-derived CDR1 and CDR2 are LGHNA and YNFKEQ. V lost 1 base and J 4 bases, leaving 10 bases between the germline ends. CDR3 sequence: CASSQVEMGTGELFF. CDR3 in DNA: TGTGCCAGCAGCCAAGTGGAGATGGGCACCGGGGAGCTGTTTTTT.

This chain joins TRBV6-5 and TRBJ2-5; 7 bases fit TRBD2. In germline, CDR1 is MNHEY, CDR2 SVGAGI. The CDR3 is 16 residues long. Trimming took 2 bases from V and 2 from J; bases not matched to a gene: 8. CDR3 residues: CASSYDPGLRQETQYF. DNA of the CDR3: TGTGCCAGCAGTTACGATCCGGGACTACGACAAGAGACCCAGTACTTC.

The J gene is TRBJ2-2, the V gene TRBV7-9; D unresolved. Germline V lookup: CDR1 SEHNR, CDR2 FQNEAQ (reference sequence). V lost 8 bases and J 2 bases, leaving 9 bases between the germline ends. This CDR3 has 13 residues. The CDR3 loop is CASRILNTGELFF. Written as DNA, the CDR3 is TGTGCCAGCCGCATACTTAACACCGGGGAGCTGTTTTTT.

This chain links TRBV25-1 with TRBJ1-4; possibly TRBD1 for D (5 bases). Per the germline V gene, CDR1 is MGHDK and CDR2 is SYGVNS. This CDR3 region has 14 residues. V gave up 1 base and J gave up 10 bases, with 13 bases separating them. The CDR3 sequence: CASSELTQGLKLFF. CDR3 nucleotides: TGTGCCAGCAGTGAATTGACCCAGGGCCTAAAACTGTTTTTT.

The rearrangement uses TRBV29-1 and TRBJ2-5, with a tentative D call TRBD1 (6 bases). The CDR3 spans 13 residues. Germline-derived CDR1 and CDR2 are SQVTM and ANQGSEA. Trimming pared 6 bases from V and 5 bases from J, leaving 16 bases between. The CDR3 is CSVDRDIGETQYF. The CDR3 region has the DNA TGCAGCGTAGACCGGGACATCGGCGAGACCCAGTACTTC.

V gene TRBV28 combines with J gene TRBJ2-2; TRBD2 agrees at 9 bases. This CDR3 comprises 15 residues. Trimming at V came to 3 bases and at J to 7 bases, leaving 6 bases not matched to a gene. CDR1 MDHEN and CDR2 SYDVKM come from the germline V gene. CDR3 in amino acids: CASSFSGGSFGELFF. CDR3 DNA: TGTGCCAGCAGTTTCAGCGGGGGGTCTTTCGGGGAGCTGTTTTTT. The full variable domain, its missing parts supplied by reference TRBV28 and TRBJ2-2, is DVKVTQSSRYLVKRTGEKVFLECVQDMDHENMFWYRQDPGLGLRLIYFSYDVKMKEKGDIPEGYSVSREKKERFSLILESASTNQTSMYLCASSFSGGSFGELFFGEGSRLTVL.

The chain carries TRBV5-1 and TRBJ1-4, with D possibly TRBD1 on 5 matching bases. Germline lookup yields CDR1 SGHRS and CDR2 YFSETQ. CDR3 length: 15 amino acids. Between the trimmed V and J ends, which lost 4 bases and 0 bases, there was a span of 10 bases. The CDR3 here is CASSTTGATNEKLFF. The CDR3 coding sequence is TGCGCCAGCAGCACAACAGGAGCAACTAATGAAAAACTGTTTTTT. Filled out from reference TRBV5-1 and TRBJ1-4, the complete variable domain reads KAGVTQTPRYLIKTRGQQVTLSCSPISGHRSVSWYQQTPGQGLQFLFEYFSETQRNKGNFPGRFSGRQFSNSRSEMNVSTLELGDSALYLCASSTTGATNEKLFFGSGTQLSVL.

The chain has TRBV5-5 and TRBJ1-2; no clear D gene. The length of the CDR3 is 13 residues. Germline CDR1 is SGHKS and CDR2 is YYEKEE (reference sequence). V lost 1 base, J lost 2 bases, and 6 bases lay in between. The CDR3 nucleotides read TGTGCCAGCAGCTTGTCGGGGAACTATGGCTACACCTTC. It yields the protein CASSLSGNYGYTF.

The genes are TRBV27 and TRBJ1-1; D is undetermined. CDR3 length equals 13 residues. V lost 5 bases to trimming and J lost 1 base, with 8 bases between them. Germline V gene lookup returns CDR1 MNHEY and CDR2 SMNVEV (reference sequence). CDR3 sequence (DNA): TGTGCCAGCAGTGTTACCAGGAACACTGAAGCTTTCTTT. Its translation: CASSVTRNTEAFF.

Concerning this clone: Because the CDR3 is missing its conserved closing phenylalanine or tryptophan, this is likely a read error. The limits of the CDR3 on the DNA are not certain, so only TCRdb's listed CDR3 is given. The rearrangement joins TRBV29-1 to TRBJ2-7; whether TRBD1, the table's D call, matches the DNA was not checked. The CDR3 contains 13 residues when both ends are counted. Germline V gene lookup returns CDR1 SQVTM and CDR2 ANQGSEA. CDR3 amino acids: CSVAEGQGAPLSY.

This clone was seen just once. The chain combines TRBV5-1 with TRBJ2-7; D remains unclear. The CDR3 has 11 residues. V lost 0 bases to trimming and J lost 6 bases, with 4 bases between them. The germline V gene has CDR1 SGHRS and CDR2 YFSETQ. CDR3 loop: CASSLAGEQYF. The CDR3 DNA reads as TGCGCCAGCAGCTTGGCGGGCGAGCAGTACTTC. Drawing the rest from reference TRBV5-1 and TRBJ2-7, the complete variable domain is KAGVTQTPRYLIKTRGQQVTLSCSPISGHRSVSWYQQTPGQGLQFLFEYFSETQRNKGNFPGRFSGRQFSNSRSEMNVSTLELGDSALYLCASSLAGEQYFGPGTRLTVT.

The V and J genes are TRBV19 and TRBJ1-5; 7 positions agree with TRBD1. The V gene's germline CDR1 is LNHDA and CDR2 SQIVND (reference sequence). The CDR3 is 14 amino acids. DNA of the CDR3: TGTGGGAGTACAGGGGTTTCCCGAAATCAGCCCCAGCATTTT. The encoded protein is CGSTGVSRNQPQHF.

The V gene is TRBV27, the J gene TRBJ1-2, with 7 bases aligning to TRBD1. The CDR3 runs 16 residues. Germline V CDR1 and CDR2: MNHEY, SMNVEV (reference sequence). The junction had 9 bases not matched to a gene; V was cut back by 5 bases and J by 0 bases. CDR3 residues: CASSPRQGHSNYGYTF. DNA of the CDR3: TGTGCCAGCAGTCCCCGACAGGGACATTCTAACTATGGCTACACCTTC.

This chain connects TRBV9 to TRBJ2-2, with no clear D. Between the trimmed V and J ends, which lost 0 bases and 6 bases, there was a span of 9 bases. The CDR3 extends over 14 amino acids. CDR1 is SGDLS, CDR2 YYNGEE, per germline. The CDR3 DNA reads as TGTGCCAGCAGCGTAGCTAGTGGGTCCGGGGAGCTGTTTTTT. It specifies CASSVASGSGELFF.

This rearrangement joins TRBV5-4 to TRBJ2-5, with D possibly TRBD2 on 6 matching bases. The ends were cut back, 4 bases at V and 3 bases at J, with 13 bases in the middle. The CDR3 consists of 14 residues. Germline CDR1 reads SGHNT; CDR2 reads YYREEE (reference sequence). CDR3 in DNA: TGTGCCAGCAGCCCCGGGTTAGCGGAAGAGACCCAGTACTTC. Its translation: CASSPGLAEETQYF. Looking up the rest from reference TRBV5-4 and TRBJ2-5 gives the full variable domain: ETGVTQSPTHLIKTRGQQVTLRCSSQSGHNTVSWYQQALGQGPQFIFQYYREEENGRGNFPPRFSGLQFPNYSSELNVNALELDDSALYLCASSPGLAEETQYFGPGTRLLVL.

This chain connects TRBV5-6 to TRBJ2-7, with 7 bases fitting TRBD1. The CDR3 spans 17 residues. After removal of 0 bases from V and 0 bases from J, the junction contained 9 bases not matched to a gene. Germline lookup yields CDR1 SGHDT and CDR2 YYEEEE. Here the CDR3 DNA reads TGTGCCAGCAGCTTGGGGGACAGCTCACTGAGCTCCTACGAGCAGTACTTC. As protein: CASSLGDSSLSSYEQYF.

The genes are TRBV28 and TRBJ1-2, with D unclear. V lost 5 bases, J lost 3 bases, and 13 bases lay in between. From germline, CDR1 is MDHEN and CDR2 SYDVKM. This CDR3 region has 14 residues. CDR3 sequence reads: CASSPNDKYYGYTF. The CDR3 DNA reads TGTGCCAGCAGTCCGAACGACAAGTACTATGGCTACACCTTC.

The chain carries TRBV30 and TRBJ1-1, with a tentative D call TRBD1 (6 bases). This CDR3 is 12 amino acids long. V was trimmed by 7 bases and J by 10 bases, leaving 19 bases between them. In germline, CDR1 is GTSNPN, CDR2 SVGIG (reference sequence). The CDR3 spells CASHPQGSGAFF. The CDR3 DNA reads TGTGCCTCGCACCCACAGGGATCGGGAGCTTTCTTT.

In its sample, this clone was seen many times. CDR3 residues: CASSVVLGRDPLTDTQYF. In DNA, the CDR3 is TGTGCCAGCAGCGTAGTTTTGGGCAGGGATCCTCTCACAGATACGCAGTATTTT. The J gene is TRBJ2-3, the V gene TRBV9; D might be TRBD1 (5 bases). The ends were cut back, 0 bases at V and 2 bases at J, with 19 bases in the middle. The CDR3 loop spans 18 amino acids. CDR1 and CDR2 from the germline V gene are SGDLS and YYNGEE.

The chain has TRBV27 and TRBJ2-3; 13 bases are a match to TRBD2. With V trimmed by 5 bases and J by 3 bases, 5 bases remained unmatched. Germline CDR1 MNHEY, CDR2 SMNVEV (reference sequence). This CDR3 is built from 16 residues. In DNA form, the CDR3 reads TGTGCCAGCAGTCCTGGACTAGCGGGAGTAACAGATACGCAGTATTTT. Its protein is CASSPGLAGVTDTQYF.

This chain joins TRBV7-9 and TRBJ2-3; 7 positions agree with TRBD1. CDR1 and CDR2 (germline): SEHNR, FQNEAQ (reference sequence). V was pared by 5 bases and J by 4 bases, with 3 bases of the junction left unmatched. The CDR3 sequence is 13 residues long. Here the CDR3 reads CASSPRGPDTQYF. In DNA form, the CDR3 reads TGTGCCAGCAGCCCAAGGGGGCCAGATACGCAGTATTTT.

The chain couples TRBV27 to TRBJ1-3; 7 bases map to TRBD1. Germline values: CDR1 MNHEY, CDR2 SMNVEV (reference sequence). J was trimmed by 3 bases and V by 2 bases; bases with no gene match: 4. The CDR3 runs to 15 residues. The CDR3 spells CASSLGQGDGNTIYF. The CDR3 bases are TGTGCCAGCAGTTTAGGTCAGGGGGATGGAAACACCATATATTTT.

The V and J genes are TRBV5-1 and TRBJ2-1, with D tentatively TRBD2 (6 bases). Germline V gene data show CDR1 as SGHRS and CDR2 as YFSETQ. Trimming shortened V by 6 bases and J by 5 bases, and 21 bases separated the two germline ends. The CDR3 has 16 residues. The CDR3 coding sequence is TGCGCCAGCACCTACCGGGACTCCGGGAACCACAATGAGCAGTTCTTC. The encoded protein is CASTYRDSGNHNEQFF.

The chain carries TRBV18 and TRBJ2-7; 11 bases line up with TRBD1. The CDR3 runs 17 residues. V lost 0 bases to trimming and J lost 0 bases; unmatched junction nucleotides: 4. The V gene's germline CDR1 is KGHSH and CDR2 LQKENI. CDR3: CASSPPGQGVDSYEQYF. The CDR3 DNA follows: TGTGCCAGCTCACCACCGGGACAGGGGGTGGACTCCTACGAGCAGTACTTC.

The chain employs TRBV11-2 and TRBJ1-1; TRBD1 is a possible D gene (5 bases). Germline lookup yields CDR1 SGHAT and CDR2 FQNNGV. Trimming left V 3 bases short and J 5 bases short, with 7 bases between. The CDR3 sequence is 12 residues long. The CDR3 sequence is CASSFQGTEAFF. The DNA for the CDR3 is TGTGCCAGCAGCTTCCAGGGAACTGAAGCTTTCTTT.

The rearrangement links TRBV7-2 to TRBJ1-4, with TRBD1 as a possible D gene (5 bases). V lost 5 bases, J lost 6 bases, and 10 bases lay in between. The CDR3 consists of 13 residues. Germline V gene data show CDR1 as SGHTA and CDR2 as FQGNSA. CDR3: CASSRARDEKLFF. The CDR3 DNA is TGTGCCAGCAGCCGGGCCAGGGATGAAAAACTGTTTTTT.

This chain connects TRBV4-3 to TRBJ2-1; TRBD2 agrees at 7 bases. The CDR3 length is 17 residues. The V gene's germline CDR1 is LGHNA and CDR2 YSLEER. V lost 2 bases to trimming and J lost 0 bases; unmatched junction nucleotides: 7. The DNA of the CDR3 is TGCGCCAGCAGCCAACATACGCGGGGGAGCTCCTACAATGAGCAGTTCTTC. Translation gives CASSQHTRGSSYNEQFF.

The rearrangement uses TRBV4-3 and TRBJ1-1; the D gene is possibly TRBD1 (6 bases). Looked up from germline, CDR1 is LGHNA and CDR2 is YSLEER. The V and J ends lost 5 bases and 3 bases respectively, with 13 bases between them. The CDR3 runs 14 residues. The CDR3 nucleotides are TGCGCCAGCAGCGCACAGGGCAGGTACACTGAAGCTTTCTTT. Residues: CASSAQGRYTEAFF.

The V call is TRBV19, the J call TRBJ1-1; tentatively, D is TRBD1 (6 bases). Per germline, CDR1 LNHDA and CDR2 SQIVND (reference sequence). The CDR3 is made up of 16 amino acids. The germline V and J ends were trimmed by 7 bases and 10 bases, with 28 bases remaining between them. The CDR3 DNA sequence: TGTGCCAGTATTGGCGTACCGGGACATCCCCCCCCGGGAGCTTTCTTT. As protein: CASIGVPGHPPPGAFF.